Following are 14 T cell receptor beta chains from one sample sequenced in a study of CD8+CD57+ T cells in acquired aplastic anemia. Genomic DNA served as template for TCR beta VDJ and CDR3 profiling. TCRdb reprocessed the reads with MiXCR, giving one entry per CDR3 protein. The profile shows some 200,000 distinct CDR3 sequences, 48% of them singletons. The sequenced patients had an expansion of CD8+CD57+ cells seen by flow cytometry. Material: sorted CD4+, CD8+, or CD8+CD57+ T cells (not recorded which) from PBMCs. All receptors come from a human donor with aplastic anemia.

In its sample, this clonotype was seen a few times. The rearrangement links TRBV25-1 to TRBJ2-3, with TRBD2 matching over 14 bases. Germline assignment: CDR1 MGHDK and CDR2 SYGVNS. The CDR3 covers 16 residues. The junction had 5 bases not matched to a gene; V was cut back by 4 bases and J by 5 bases. The CDR3 loop reads CASSATSGRARDTQYF. The CDR3, as DNA: TGTGCCAGCAGTGCGACTAGCGGGAGGGCAAGAGATACGCAGTATTTT.

The table lists this clonotype with many counts. DNA of the CDR3: TGTGCCAGCAGCTTGGGACAGGAGAACACTGAAGCTTTCTTT. It specifies CASSLGQENTEAFF. V is TRBV11-3 and J is TRBJ1-1, with TRBD1 matching 8 bases. The V segment lost 3 bases and the J segment 1 base; nucleotides outside the gene matches: 1. The germline CDR1 and CDR2 sequences are SGHNT and YENEEA. CDR3 length: 14 amino acids.

The chain links TRBV10-3 to TRBJ1-5, with 8 bases lining up with TRBD1. J lost 5 bases, V lost 2 bases, and 5 bases had no gene match. Germline-derived CDR1 and CDR2 are ENHRY and SYGVKD. The CDR3 length is 15 residues. CDR3 in amino acids: CAISEGGQAYQPQHF. In DNA form, the CDR3 reads TGTGCCATCAGTGAGGGGGGACAGGCCTATCAGCCCCAGCATTTT.

The sample holds many counts of this clonotype. This sequence joins TRBV5-1 and TRBJ2-5; TRBD1 matches 9 bases. V shed 4 bases and J 7 bases; nucleotides not matched to a gene: 8. The V gene's germline CDR1 is SGHRS and CDR2 YFSETQ. The CDR3 consists of 14 residues. The chain's CDR3 is CASSGGQGQGTQYF. The DNA for the CDR3 is TGCGCCAGCAGCGGGGGACAGGGTCAGGGGACCCAGTACTTC.

As DNA, the CDR3 is TGTGCCAGCTCACCACTGGAGACTTCTGAATACGAGCAGTACTTC. This sequence encodes CASSPLETSEYEQYF. V usage is TRBV18 and J usage is TRBJ2-7, with D uncertain. CDR3 length equals 15 residues. The V gene lost 1 base and the J gene lost 4 bases, with 14 bases spanning the gap. The germline V gene has CDR1 KGHSH and CDR2 LQKENI.

This rearrangement joins TRBV12-3 or TRBV12-4 to TRBJ2-2, with TRBD2 as a possible D gene (6 bases). This CDR3 contains 13 residues. V lost 5 bases and J lost 7, with 11 bases in between. CDR3 sequence reads: CASSLGLVGELFF. The CDR3 region has the DNA TGTGCCAGCAGTCTGGGACTTGTCGGGGAGCTGTTTTTT.

This clonotype was recorded many times. One end of the junction does not line up with germline, which may come from a read error. The chain couples TRBV5-1 to TRBJ2-1, with 10 bases aligning to TRBD1. In germline, CDR1 is SGHRS, CDR2 YFSETQ. This CDR3 is 12 amino acids long. The CDR3 is CASSPGQGEEDF. The CDR3 DNA sequence: TGCGCCAGCAGCCCCGGACAGGGGGAAGAGGACTTC.

This clonotype was seen a few times. This sequence joins TRBV24-1 and TRBJ2-5; 10 nucleotides match TRBD2. This CDR3 has 17 residues. Germline V lookup: CDR1 KGHDR, CDR2 SFDVKD. V lost 0 bases and J lost 2; bases outside the gene matches: 5. The CDR3 loop is CATSDLDGLAEQETQYF. The CDR3 DNA is TGTGCCACCAGTGATTTGGACGGACTAGCGGAGCAAGAGACCCAGTACTTC.

This clonotype appeared many times. The chain carries TRBV5-6 and TRBJ2-7; a weak D match, TRBD1 (5 bases). Germline CDR1 reads SGHDT; CDR2 reads YYEEEE. V shed 7 bases and J shed 2 bases, with 22 bases lying between them. There are 16 residues in the CDR3. CDR3 nucleotide sequence: TGTGCCAGCTCCCTTGGTTGGACAAGGGCCCCCTACGAGCAGTACTTC. It yields the protein CASSLGWTRAPYEQYF.

In the case of this clonotype: It may be a read error: a sequence one base away is much more abundant. V usage is TRBV10-3 and J usage is TRBJ2-5; D is uncertain. The germline gives CDR1 ENHRY, CDR2 SYGVKD. This CDR3 region has 15 residues. The CDR3 reads CASSLDATPYNEQYF. CDR3 nucleotides: TGTGCCAGCAGTTTAGACGCGACCCCATACAATGAGCAGTACTTC.

This clonotype was detected many times. The chain has TRBV7-3 and TRBJ1-2, with a possible D match to TRBD1 (6 bases). Germline V gives CDR1 SGHTA, CDR2 FQGTGA. Trimming removed 1 base from V and 7 bases from J, with 13 bases in between. The CDR3 sequence is 14 residues long. The CDR3 sequence is CASSLNRECCGYTF. The CDR3 bases are TGTGCCAGCAGCTTAAACAGGGAATGTTGTGGCTACACCTTC.

The chain couples TRBV6-1 to TRBJ1-4, with D unclear. V gave up 6 bases and J gave up 8 bases, with 10 bases separating them. Germline V gives CDR1 MNHNS, CDR2 SASEGT. This CDR3 region has 12 residues. CDR3 loop: CASSQWGEKLFF. Here the CDR3 DNA reads TGTGCCAGCAGCCAATGGGGAGAAAAACTGTTTTTT.

This clonotype has only a few counts. V usage is TRBV11-2 and J usage is TRBJ2-1; the D call may be TRBD1 or TRBD2 (6 bases each). The CDR3 spans 17 residues. Germline values: CDR1 SGHAT, CDR2 FQNNGV. V lost 5 bases, J lost 8 bases, and 25 bases lay in between. The CDR3 DNA is TGTGCCAGCAGCCCATCCCCCGGAGGGGGGATTTACTATGAGCAGTTCTTC. It codes for CASSPSPGGGIYYEQFF.

The chain recombines TRBV6-6 with TRBJ2-7; D unresolved. This CDR3 comprises 11 residues. Trimming took 7 bases from V and 0 from J, leaving 4 bases between them. Per the germline V gene, CDR1 is MNHNY and CDR2 is SVGAGI (reference sequence). CDR3 protein: CASKSSYEQYF. CDR3 coding DNA: TGTGCCAGCAAGAGCTCCTACGAGCAGTACTTC.